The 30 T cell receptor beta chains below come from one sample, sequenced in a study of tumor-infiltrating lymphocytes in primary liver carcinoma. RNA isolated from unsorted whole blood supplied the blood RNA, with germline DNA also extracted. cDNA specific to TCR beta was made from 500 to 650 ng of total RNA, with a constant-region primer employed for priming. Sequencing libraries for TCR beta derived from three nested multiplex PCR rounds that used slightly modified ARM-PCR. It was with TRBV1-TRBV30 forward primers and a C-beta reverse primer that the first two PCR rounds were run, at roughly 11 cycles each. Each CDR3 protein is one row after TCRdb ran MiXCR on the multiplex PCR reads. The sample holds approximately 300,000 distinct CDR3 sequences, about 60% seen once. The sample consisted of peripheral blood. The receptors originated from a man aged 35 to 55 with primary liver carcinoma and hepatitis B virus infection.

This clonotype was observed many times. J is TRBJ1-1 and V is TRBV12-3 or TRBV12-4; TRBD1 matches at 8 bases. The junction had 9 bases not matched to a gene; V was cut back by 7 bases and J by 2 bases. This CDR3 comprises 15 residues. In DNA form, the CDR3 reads TGTGCCAGCACCTACAGGGGGGCTCAAAACACTGAAGCTTTCTTT. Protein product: CASTYRGAQNTEAFF.

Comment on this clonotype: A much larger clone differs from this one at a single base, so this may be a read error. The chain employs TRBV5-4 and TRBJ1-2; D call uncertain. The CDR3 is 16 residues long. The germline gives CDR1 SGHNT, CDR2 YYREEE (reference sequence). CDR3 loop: CVSSLRIEQPVYGYTF. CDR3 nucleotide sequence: TGTGTCAGCAGCTTGAGAATCGAACAGCCCGTCTATGGCTACACCTTC.

The CDR3 reads CASSLERESNYTF. The CDR3 nucleotides are TGTGCCAGCAGCTTGGAACGGGAGAGCAACTACACCTTC. The chain combines TRBV5-5 with TRBJ1-2; D is uncertain. Germline CDR1 reads SGHKS; CDR2 reads YYEKEE (reference sequence). The CDR3 has 13 residues. Between the trimmed V and J ends, which lost 0 bases and 10 bases, there was a span of 13 bases.

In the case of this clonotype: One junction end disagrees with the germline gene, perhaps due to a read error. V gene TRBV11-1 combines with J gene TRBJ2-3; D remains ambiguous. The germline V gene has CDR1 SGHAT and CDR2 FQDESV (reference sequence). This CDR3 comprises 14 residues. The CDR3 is CTSSLERNADTQYF. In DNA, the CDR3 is TGCACCAGCAGCTTGGAAAGGAATGCGGATACGCAGTATTTT.

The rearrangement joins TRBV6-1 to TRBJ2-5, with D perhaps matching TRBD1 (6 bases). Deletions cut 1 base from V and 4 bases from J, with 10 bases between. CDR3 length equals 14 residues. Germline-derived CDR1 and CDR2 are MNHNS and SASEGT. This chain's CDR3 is CASSEGTDRETQYF. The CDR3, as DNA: TGTGCCAGCAGTGAAGGGACAGATCGAGAGACCCAGTACTTC.

The chain's CDR3 is CASSMDTTNTGELFF. The DNA for the CDR3 is TGTGCCAGCAGCATGGACACCACGAACACCGGGGAGCTGTTTTTT. The chain couples TRBV11-2 to TRBJ2-2; D may be TRBD1 (5 bases). The CDR3 is made up of 15 amino acids. The germline CDR1 and CDR2 sequences are SGHAT and FQNNGV. V lost 5 bases and J lost 0, with 10 bases in between.

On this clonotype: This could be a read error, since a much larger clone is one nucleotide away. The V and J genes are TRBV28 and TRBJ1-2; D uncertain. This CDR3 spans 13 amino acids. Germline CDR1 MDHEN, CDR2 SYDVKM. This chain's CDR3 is CTSSLMVSYGYTF. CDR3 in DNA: TGTACCAGCAGTTTAATGGTCAGCTATGGCTACACCTTC.

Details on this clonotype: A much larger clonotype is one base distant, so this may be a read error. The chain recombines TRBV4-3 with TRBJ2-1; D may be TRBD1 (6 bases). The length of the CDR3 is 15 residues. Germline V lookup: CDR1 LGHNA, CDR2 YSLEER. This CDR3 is CATSQDRTEFNEQFF. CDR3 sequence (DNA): TGCGCCACCAGCCAAGATAGGACAGAGTTCAATGAGCAGTTCTTC.

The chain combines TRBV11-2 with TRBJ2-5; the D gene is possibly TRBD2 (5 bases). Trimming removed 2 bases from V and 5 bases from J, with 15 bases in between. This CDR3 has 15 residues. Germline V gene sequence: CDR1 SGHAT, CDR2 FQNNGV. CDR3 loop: CASSLRPGGLETQYF. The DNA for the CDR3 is TGTGCCAGCAGCTTACGGCCAGGAGGACTGGAGACCCAGTACTTC.

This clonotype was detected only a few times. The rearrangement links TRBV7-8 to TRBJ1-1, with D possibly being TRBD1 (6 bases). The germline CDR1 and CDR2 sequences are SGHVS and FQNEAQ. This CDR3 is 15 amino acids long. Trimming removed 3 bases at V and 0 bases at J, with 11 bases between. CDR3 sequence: CASSFGGGMNTEAFF. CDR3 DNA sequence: TGTGCCAGCAGCTTTGGGGGGGGCATGAACACTGAAGCTTTCTTT.

This chain's CDR3 is CASRGVRGYGYTF. CDR3 nucleotides: TGTGCCAGCAGAGGGGTCAGAGGCTATGGCTACACCTTC. The chain employs TRBV5-4 and TRBJ1-2, with D tentatively TRBD1 (5 bases). This CDR3 spans 13 amino acids. V lost 5 bases to trimming and J lost 4 bases, with 12 bases between them. CDR1 SGHNT and CDR2 YYREEE come from the germline V gene (reference sequence).

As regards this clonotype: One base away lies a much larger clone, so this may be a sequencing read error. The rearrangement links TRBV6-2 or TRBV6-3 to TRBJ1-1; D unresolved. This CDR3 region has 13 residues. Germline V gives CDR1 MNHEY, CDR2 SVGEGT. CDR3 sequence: CASSYDLNAEAFF. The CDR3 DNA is TGTGCCAGCAGTTACGATTTGAACGCTGAAGCTTTCTTT.

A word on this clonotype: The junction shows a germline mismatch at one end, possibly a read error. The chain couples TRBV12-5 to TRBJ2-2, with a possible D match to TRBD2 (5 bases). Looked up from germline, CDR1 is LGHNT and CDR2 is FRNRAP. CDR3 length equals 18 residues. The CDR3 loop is CASGLPPGSIGYTGELFF. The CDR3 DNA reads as TGTGCTAGTGGTTTGCCCCCTGGCTCTATTGGATACACCGGGGAACTGTTTTTT.

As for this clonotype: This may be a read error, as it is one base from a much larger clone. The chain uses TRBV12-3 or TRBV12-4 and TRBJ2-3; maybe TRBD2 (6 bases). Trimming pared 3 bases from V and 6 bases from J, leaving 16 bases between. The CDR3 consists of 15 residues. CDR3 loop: CASSFSLRELDTQYF. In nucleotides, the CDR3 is TGTGCCAGCAGTTTCAGTCTCCGGGAGCTGGATACGCAGTATTTT.

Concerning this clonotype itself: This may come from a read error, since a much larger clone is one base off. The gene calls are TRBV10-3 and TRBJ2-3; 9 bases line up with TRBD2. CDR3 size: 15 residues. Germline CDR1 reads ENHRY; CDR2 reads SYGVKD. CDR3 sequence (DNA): TGTGCCATCAGTGAGTCGGCTAGCGGGACAGATATGCAGTATTTT. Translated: CAISESASGTDMQYF.

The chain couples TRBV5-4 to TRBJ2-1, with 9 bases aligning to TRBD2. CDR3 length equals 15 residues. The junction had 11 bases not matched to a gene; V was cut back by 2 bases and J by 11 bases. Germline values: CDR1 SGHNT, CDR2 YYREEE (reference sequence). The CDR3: CASSFEASGIFKQFF. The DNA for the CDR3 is TGTGCCAGCAGCTTCGAGGCTAGCGGGATCTTCAAGCAGTTCTTC. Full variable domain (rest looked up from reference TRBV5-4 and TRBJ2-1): ETGVTQSPTHLIKTRGQQVTLRCSSQSGHNTVSWYQQALGQGPQFIFQYYREEENGRGNFPPRFSGLQFPNYSSELNVNALELDDSALYLCASSFEASGIFKQFFGPGTRLTVL.

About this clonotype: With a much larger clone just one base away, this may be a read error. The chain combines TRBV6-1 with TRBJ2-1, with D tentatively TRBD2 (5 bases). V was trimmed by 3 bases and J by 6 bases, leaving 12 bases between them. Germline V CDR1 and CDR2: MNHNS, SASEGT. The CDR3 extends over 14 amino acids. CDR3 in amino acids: CASSEISEFNEQFF. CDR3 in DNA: TGTGCCAGCAGTGAGATTAGCGAGTTCAATGAGCAGTTCTTC.

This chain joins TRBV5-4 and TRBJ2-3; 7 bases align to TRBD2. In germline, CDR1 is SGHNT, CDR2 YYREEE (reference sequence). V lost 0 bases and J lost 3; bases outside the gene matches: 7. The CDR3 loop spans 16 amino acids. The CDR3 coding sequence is TGTGCCAGCAGCTTGGTGGCAGGGAGGGGTACAGATACGCAGTATTTT. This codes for CASSLVAGRGTDTQYF.

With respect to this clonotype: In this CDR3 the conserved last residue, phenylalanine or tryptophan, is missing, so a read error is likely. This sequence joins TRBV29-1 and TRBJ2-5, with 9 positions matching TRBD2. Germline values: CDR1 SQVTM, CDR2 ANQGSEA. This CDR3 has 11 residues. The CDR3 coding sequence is TGTAGCGGGGGAGAGTCTGAGACCCAGTACTAC. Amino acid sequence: CSGGESETQYY.

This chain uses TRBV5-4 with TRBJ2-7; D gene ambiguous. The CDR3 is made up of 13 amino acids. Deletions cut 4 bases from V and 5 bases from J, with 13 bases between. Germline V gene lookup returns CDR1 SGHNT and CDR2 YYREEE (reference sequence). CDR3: CASSPVGSNEQYF. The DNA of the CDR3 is TGTGCCAGCAGCCCTGTTGGTAGCAACGAGCAGTACTTC.

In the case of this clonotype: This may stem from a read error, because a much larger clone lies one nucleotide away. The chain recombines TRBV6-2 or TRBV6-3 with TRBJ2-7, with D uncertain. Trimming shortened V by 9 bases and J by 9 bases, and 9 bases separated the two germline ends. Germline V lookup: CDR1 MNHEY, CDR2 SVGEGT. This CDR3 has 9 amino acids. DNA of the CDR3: TGTGCCAGGCAAGGCGGGCAGTACTTC. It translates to CARQGGQYF.

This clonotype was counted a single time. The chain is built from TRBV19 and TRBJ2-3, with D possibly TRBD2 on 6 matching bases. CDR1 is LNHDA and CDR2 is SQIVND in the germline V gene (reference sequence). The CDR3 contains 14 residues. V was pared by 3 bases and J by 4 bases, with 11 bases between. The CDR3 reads CASSMRGQPDTQYF. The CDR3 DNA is TGTGCCAGTAGTATGCGGGGCCAGCCAGATACGCAGTATTTT.

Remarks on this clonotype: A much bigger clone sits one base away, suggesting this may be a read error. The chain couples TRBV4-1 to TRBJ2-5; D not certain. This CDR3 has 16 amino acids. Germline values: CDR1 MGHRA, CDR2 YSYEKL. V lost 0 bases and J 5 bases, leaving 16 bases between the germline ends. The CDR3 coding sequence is TGCGCCAGCAGCCAAGAAACCGGCAGACTCCATGAGACCCAGTACTTC. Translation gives CASSQETGRLHETQYF.

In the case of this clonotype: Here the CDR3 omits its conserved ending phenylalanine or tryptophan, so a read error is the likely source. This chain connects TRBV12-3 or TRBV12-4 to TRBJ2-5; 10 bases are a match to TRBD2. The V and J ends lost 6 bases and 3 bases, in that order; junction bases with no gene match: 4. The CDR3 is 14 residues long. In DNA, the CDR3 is TGTGCCAGCAGGTTGGGACTAGCGAAAGAGACCCAGTACTTA. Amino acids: CASRLGLAKETQYL.

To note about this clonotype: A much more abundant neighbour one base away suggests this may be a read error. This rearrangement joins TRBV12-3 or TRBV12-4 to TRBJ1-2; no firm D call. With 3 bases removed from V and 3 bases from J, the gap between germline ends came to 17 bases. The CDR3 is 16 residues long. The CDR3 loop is CASSFYGGETYYGYTF. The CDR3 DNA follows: TGTGCCAGCAGTTTTTATGGCGGGGAAACATACTATGGCTACACCTTC.

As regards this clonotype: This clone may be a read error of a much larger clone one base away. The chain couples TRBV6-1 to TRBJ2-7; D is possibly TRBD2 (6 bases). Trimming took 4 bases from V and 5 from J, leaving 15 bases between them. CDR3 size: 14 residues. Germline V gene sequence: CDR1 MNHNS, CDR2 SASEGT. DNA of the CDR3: TGTGCCAGCAGTGGTCTAACGGGAGAGGACGAGCAGTACTTC. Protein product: CASSGLTGEDEQYF.

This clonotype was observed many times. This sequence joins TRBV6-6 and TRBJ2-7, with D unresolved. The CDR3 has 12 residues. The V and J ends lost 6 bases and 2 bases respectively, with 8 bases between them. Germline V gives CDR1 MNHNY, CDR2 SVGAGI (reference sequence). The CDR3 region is CASSSGAYEQYF. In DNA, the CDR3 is TGTGCCAGCAGCTCCGGTGCCTACGAGCAGTACTTC.

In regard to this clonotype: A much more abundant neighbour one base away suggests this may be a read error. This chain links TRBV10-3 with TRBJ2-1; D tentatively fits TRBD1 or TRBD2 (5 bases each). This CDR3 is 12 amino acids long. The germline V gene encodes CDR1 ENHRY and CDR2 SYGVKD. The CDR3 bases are TGTGCCATCAGTGAGTCGAGGGGTGAGCAGTTATTC. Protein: CAISESRGEQLF.

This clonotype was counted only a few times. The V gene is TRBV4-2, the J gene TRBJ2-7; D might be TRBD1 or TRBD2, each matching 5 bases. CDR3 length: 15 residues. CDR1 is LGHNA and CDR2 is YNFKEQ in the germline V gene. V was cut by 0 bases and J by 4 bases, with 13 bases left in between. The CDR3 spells CASSQDQVGGYEQYF. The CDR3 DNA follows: TGTGCCAGCAGCCAAGATCAAGTTGGGGGATACGAGCAGTACTTC.

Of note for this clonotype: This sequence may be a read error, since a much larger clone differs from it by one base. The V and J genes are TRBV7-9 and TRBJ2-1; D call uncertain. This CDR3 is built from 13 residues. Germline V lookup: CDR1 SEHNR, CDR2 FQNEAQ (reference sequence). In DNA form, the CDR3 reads TGTGTCAGCAGCTTAGGGCAGTGGGATGAGCAGTTCTTC. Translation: CVSSLGQWDEQFF.